The rows below give T cell receptor beta chains drawn from one sample of a study of T cell responses to AZD1222 COVID-19 vaccine. Only in-frame clones appear in the TCRdb table, and some are missing; sequencing was by immunoSEQ multiplex PCR. The repertoire holds under 80,000 clones, with approximately 79% as singletons. The source was peripheral blood, collected on day 0 of MenACWY control vaccination. Source of these receptors: an adult in good health. Each CDR3 is given with its conserved first and last residue. Each record gives: J gene, V gene, CDR3 length, clone size, D gene, CDR3 DNA, CDR3 protein. The D gene is left open where the match is weak. Not every row has a clone size; where given, it reads once, few, many or a size class.

>TRBJ1-5|TRBV4-1|16|-|-
TGCGCCAGCAGCCAAGAAGATGAGGCGTTCAATCAGCCCCAGCATTTT
CASSQEDEAFNQPQHF
>TRBJ1-3|TRBV9|15|-|-
TGTGCCAGCAGCGTAGCAGGATCCTCTGGAAACACCATATATTTT
CASSVAGSSGNTIYF
>TRBJ1-1|TRBV7-2|13|-|-
TGTGCCAGCAGTCGGGGCAGGAACACTGAAGCTTTCTTT
CASSRGRNTEAFF
>TRBJ1-5|TRBV10-2|13|-|-
TGCGCCAGCGCTAAATCTGGCAATCAGCCCCAGCATTTT
CASAKSGNQPQHF
>TRBJ2-1|TRBV7-7|13|-|-
TGTGCTAGCAGCAGGGACTCCGGCAATGAGCAGTTCTTC
CASSRDSGNEQFF
>TRBJ2-5|TRBV19|15|-|TRBD1
TGTGCCAGTAGTATCGGGACAGGGGAACAAGAGACCCAGTACTTC
CASSIGTGEQETQYF
>TRBJ2-7|TRBV6-1|19|-|TRBD2
TGTGCCAGCAGTGCGGCACCCCTGGGGATAGCGGGACCCAACTACGAGCAGTACTTC
CASSAAPLGIAGPNYEQYF
>TRBJ2-2|TRBV9|18|-|TRBD2
TGTGCCAGCAGCCCCAGGTGGCTAGCGGGGACCTCCACCGGGGAGCTGTTTTTT
CASSPRWLAGTSTGELFF
>TRBJ2-5|TRBV6-1|15|-|TRBD1
TGTGCCAGCAGTGATCCCTACAGGGGCGAAGAGACCCAGTACTTC
CASSDPYRGEETQYF
>TRBJ1-2|TRBV7-2|14|-|TRBD1
TGTGCCAGCAGGGAAATGGGACAGATCTATGGCTACACCTTC
CASREMGQIYGYTF
>TRBJ1-1|TRBV4-1|13|-|TRBD1
TGCGCCAGCAGCCAGACGAGGGGGCCTGAAGCTTTCTTT
CASSQTRGPEAFF
>TRBJ2-7|TRBV5-1|15|-|-
TGCGCCAGCAGCTTGGAGTCAGGTACTTCCTACGAGCAGTACTTC
CASSLESGTSYEQYF
>TRBJ2-5|TRBV6-6|15|-|-
TGTGCCAGCAGTTTTTCCCCCGGGGGTGGAGAGACCCAGTACTTC
CASSFSPGGGETQYF
>TRBJ2-7|TRBV4-3|16|-|-
TGCGCCAGCAGCCAAGATCGTTCCGGGGGGCTACTGAAGCAGTACTTC
CASSQDRSGGLLKQYF
>TRBJ2-1|TRBV27|16|-|-
TGTGCCAGCAGTTTATTATCGTTCGGCAGTTACAATGAGCAGTTCTTC
CASSLLSFGSYNEQFF
>TRBJ2-7|TRBV6-1|16|-|-
TGTGCCAGCAGTGAAAGGCAGGGGTCCTCCTACTACGAGCAGTACTTC
CASSERQGSSYYEQYF
>TRBJ2-7|TRBV7-8|14|-|-
TGTGCCAGCAGCTTACCAGGGATCTTGAGCGAGCAGTACTTC
CASSLPGILSEQYF
>TRBJ2-1|TRBV11-3|16|-|-
TGTGCCAGCAGCTTAGCGGGGGATTACCTCTACAATGAGCAGTTCTTC
CASSLAGDYLYNEQFF
>TRBJ1-2|TRBV19|15|-|-
TGTGCCAGTAACAGAGGTGGGGTCCAGGGAGATGGCTACACCTTC
CASNRGGVQGDGYTF
>TRBJ2-2|TRBV19|16|-|TRBD2
TGTGCCAGTCAGGGACTAGCGGGGCCGAACACCGGGGAGCTGTTTTTT
CASQGLAGPNTGELFF
>TRBJ1-3|TRBV4-1|18|-|TRBD1
TGCGCCAGCAGCCCTACCTCTGCCGGGACAGGGGGAGGAAACACCATATATTTT
CASSPTSAGTGGGNTIYF
>TRBJ1-6|TRBV15|14|-|TRBD1
TGTGCCACCAGCATTAGGGGGCTTAATTCACCCCTCCACTTT
CATSIRGLNSPLHF
>TRBJ2-5|TRBV6-6|16|-|TRBD2
TGTGCCATCGGGACTAGCGGGAGGGATATCCAAGAGACCCAGTACTTC
CAIGTSGRDIQETQYF
>TRBJ2-1|TRBV2|14|-|TRBD2
TGTGCCAGCAGTACTAGCGGGAGATTAGATGAGCAGTTCTTC
CASSTSGRLDEQFF
>TRBJ1-2|TRBV7-9|13|-|-
TGTGCCAGCAGCGGCACAGGCAACTATGGCTACACCTTC
CASSGTGNYGYTF
>TRBJ1-2|TRBV7-7|12|-|TRBD1
TGTGCTATCGGGACAGCTAACTATGGCTACACCTTC
CAIGTANYGYTF
>TRBJ1-3|TRBV3-1/TRBV3-2|16|-|-
TGTGCCAGCAGCCAATCGGCGGGGATGAGGGGAAACACCATATATTTT
CASSQSAGMRGNTIYF
>TRBJ2-2|TRBV18|16|once|-
TGTGCCAGCTCACCAACGGGAGCGGCGAACACCGGGGAGCTGTTTTTT
CASSPTGAANTGELFF
>TRBJ1-3|TRBV9|17|once|TRBD1
TGTGCCAGCAGCGTAGGAGACAGGGCTGGGTCTGGAAACACCATATATTTT
CASSVGDRAGSGNTIYF
>TRBJ1-6|TRBV7-2|12|-|-
TGTGCCAGCAGCTTTCCCAATTCACCCCTCCACTTT
CASSFPNSPLHF
>TRBJ1-5|TRBV28|15|once|-
TGTGCCAGCAGTGGACGGCGCCGGAGCAATCAGCCCCAGCATTTT
CASSGRRRSNQPQHF
>TRBJ2-1|TRBV18|14|-|-
TGTGCCAGCTCACCAGCTACTACTTACAATGAGCAGTTCTTC
CASSPATTYNEQFF
>TRBJ2-7|TRBV28|12|-|-
TGTGCCAGCAGTTTGACGTTCTACGAGCAGTACTTC
CASSLTFYEQYF
>TRBJ1-4|TRBV7-9|15|-|TRBD1
TGTGCCAGCAGCTCGGGGACAGCAGATAATGAAAAACTGTTTTTT
CASSSGTADNEKLFF
>TRBJ1-1|TRBV3-1/TRBV3-2|14|-|TRBD1
TGTGCCAGCAGCCCGACAGGGGCCGGCACTGAAGCTTTCTTT
CASSPTGAGTEAFF
>TRBJ2-1|TRBV20-1|11|-|-
TGCAGTGCTACCGTCCACAATGAGCAGTTCTTC
CSATVHNEQFF
>TRBJ1-1|TRBV28|19|-|TRBD1
TGTGCCAGCAGTTTCGGAACTACTGACAGGGGGCCTCTGAACACTGAAGCTTTCTTT
CASSFGTTDRGPLNTEAFF
>TRBJ1-2|TRBV28|15|-|TRBD1
TGTGCCAGCAGTTTAGGGACAGGATTTAACTATGGCTACACCTTC
CASSLGTGFNYGYTF
>TRBJ1-1|TRBV6-5|12|-|TRBD1
TGTGCCAGCACCTCGGGACAGGGCTCAGCTTTCTTT
CASTSGQGSAFF
>TRBJ1-1|TRBV19|14|-|-
TGTGCCAGTAGCCAGACTACCTCGAACACTGAAGCTTTCTTT
CASSQTTSNTEAFF